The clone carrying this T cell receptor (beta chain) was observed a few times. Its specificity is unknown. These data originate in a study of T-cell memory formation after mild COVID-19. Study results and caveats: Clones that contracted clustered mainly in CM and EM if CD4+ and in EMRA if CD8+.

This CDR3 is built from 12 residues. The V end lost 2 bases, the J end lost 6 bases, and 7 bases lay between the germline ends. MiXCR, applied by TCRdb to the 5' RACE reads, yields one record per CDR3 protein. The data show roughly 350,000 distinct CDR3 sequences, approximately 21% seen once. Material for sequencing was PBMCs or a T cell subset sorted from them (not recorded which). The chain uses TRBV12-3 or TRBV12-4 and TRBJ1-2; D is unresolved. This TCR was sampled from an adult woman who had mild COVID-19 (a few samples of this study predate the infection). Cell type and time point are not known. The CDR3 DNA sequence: TGTGCCAGCAGTTTATGGTCGGATGGCTACACCTTC. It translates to CASSLWSDGYTF.